The 15 T cell receptor beta chains below come from one sample, sequenced in a study of cytomegalovirus exposure and HLA in healthy donors. Use of 60 Vbeta and 13 Jbeta primers characterized the PCR. The data were produced by immunoSEQ multiplex PCR, yet TCRdb's version contains in-frame clones alone and is incomplete. The sample yields 100,000 or so clones, nearly 15% seen once. Material: PBMCs. These receptors originate from a female donor in good health and CMV-seronegative.

This clone turned up a few times. The chain combines TRBV5-4 with TRBJ2-7; 10 bases match TRBD2. V shed 2 bases and J 0 bases; nucleotides not matched to a gene: 2. Germline V gene sequence: CDR1 SGHNT, CDR2 YYREEE (reference sequence). The length of the CDR3 is 15 residues. In DNA, the CDR3 is TGTGCCAGCAGCTTATCTAGCGGGAGCTCCTACGAGCAGTACTTC. Protein product: CASSLSSGSSYEQYF.

This clone appeared a few times. The CDR3 is CAIRGTGRNDEQYF. CDR3 nucleotides: TGTGCCATCAGGGGGACAGGACGAAATGACGAGCAGTACTTC. The chain joins TRBV10-3 to TRBJ2-7; 8 positions agree with TRBD1. The CDR3 is 14 residues long. Germline lookup yields CDR1 ENHRY and CDR2 SYGVKD. Trimming took 6 bases from V and 5 from J; bases not matched to a gene: 9.

This clone was seen a handful of times. V usage is TRBV4-3 and J usage is TRBJ2-1, with D possibly TRBD1 on 7 matching bases. This CDR3 spans 15 amino acids. The V gene lost 0 bases and the J gene lost 9 bases, with 15 bases spanning the gap. The germline gives CDR1 LGHNA, CDR2 YSLEER. The CDR3 nucleotides read TGCGCCAGCAGCCAAGAGGAGGGGGCCGGGGTTGAGCAGTTCTTC. It translates to CASSQEEGAGVEQFF.

This clone came up a few times. The chain joins TRBV7-8 to TRBJ2-7; D is unresolved. Looked up from germline, CDR1 is SGHVS and CDR2 is FQNEAQ. CDR3 length: 13 residues. Trimming removed 1 base at V and 5 bases at J, with 9 bases between. The CDR3 spells CASSLGAVDEQYF. The CDR3, as DNA: TGTGCCAGCAGCTTAGGGGCCGTAGACGAGCAGTACTTC.

The chain carries TRBV4-3 and TRBJ1-1, with 7 positions matching TRBD1. The CDR3 is made up of 14 amino acids. V was clipped by 1 base and J by 8 bases; unmatched bases: 7. Germline loops: CDR1 LGHNA, CDR2 YSLEER. CDR3 DNA: TGCGCCAGCAGCCAAGGCTATCCGGGACAGGAAGCTTTCTTT. This translates into CASSQGYPGQEAFF.

This rearrangement joins TRBV2 to TRBJ2-7, with D possibly TRBD1 on 6 matching bases. The CDR3 sequence is 16 residues long. V lost 4 bases and J 5 bases, leaving 21 bases between the germline ends. Germline V gene data show CDR1 as SNHLY and CDR2 as FYNNEI. The CDR3, as DNA: TGTGCCAGCAGTGTCCACATCTCAACTAGACAGGACGAGCAGTACTTC. It codes for CASSVHISTRQDEQYF.

This chain joins TRBV2 and TRBJ1-2; no reliable D call. The ends were cut back, 6 bases at V and 3 bases at J, with 11 bases in the middle. Looked up from germline, CDR1 is SNHLY and CDR2 is FYNNEI. The CDR3 is 13 amino acids. CDR3 in DNA: TGTGCCAGCAGGGCGGCAGAGGACTATGGCTACACCTTC. Translation: CASRAAEDYGYTF.

This clone came up a few times. This rearrangement joins TRBV6-6 to TRBJ2-5; D ambiguous. The V end lost 0 bases, the J end lost 5 bases, and 16 bases lay between the germline ends. Germline CDR1 MNHNY, CDR2 SVGAGI (reference sequence). The CDR3 consists of 16 residues. As DNA, the CDR3 is TGTGCCAGCAGTTACTCCCCCTTCTCGGGTGGGGAGACCCAGTACTTC. Amino acids: CASSYSPFSGGETQYF.

The chain has TRBV28 and TRBJ1-5; 11 bases line up with TRBD1. Trimming removed 5 bases from V and 2 bases from J; junction bases left unmatched: 2. The CDR3 loop spans 15 amino acids. Per the germline V gene, CDR1 is MDHEN and CDR2 is SYDVKM. The CDR3 region is CASSRDRGGNQPQHF. CDR3 sequence (DNA): TGTGCCAGCAGTAGGGACAGGGGGGGCAATCAGCCCCAGCATTTT.

Only a few counts were recorded for this clone. The chain couples TRBV5-6 to TRBJ2-3; D remains ambiguous. Trimming cost V 4 bases and J 4 bases, with 19 bases left between them. CDR1 and CDR2 from the germline V gene are SGHDT and YYEEEE. CDR3 length: 16 residues. The DNA of the CDR3 is TGTGCCAGCAGCAGAATGGGCCTCACGGTTCCAGATACGCAGTATTTT. This sequence encodes CASSRMGLTVPDTQYF.

This clone was recorded a few times. The genes are TRBV25-1 and TRBJ1-3, with D unclear. CDR3 length: 15 amino acids. V was shortened by 2 bases and J by 0 bases, with 8 bases between the two germline ends. The germline gives CDR1 MGHDK, CDR2 SYGVNS. The CDR3 DNA follows: TGTGCCAGCAGTGAAAGCCTGAGCTCTGGAAACACCATATATTTT. Protein: CASSESLSSGNTIYF.

The J gene is TRBJ1-1, the V gene TRBV28, with 7 bases lining up with TRBD1. CDR3 length: 13 residues. Germline-derived CDR1 and CDR2 are MDHEN and SYDVKM. V lost 6 bases, J lost 3 bases, and 4 bases stayed unmatched. CDR3 DNA: TGTGCCAGCAGAACGGGACAGCACACTGAAGCTTTCTTT. Translated, it gives CASRTGQHTEAFF. The full variable domain, completed using reference TRBV28 and TRBJ1-1, is DVKVTQSSRYLVKRTGEKVFLECVQDMDHENMFWYRQDPGLGLRLIYFSYDVKMKEKGDIPEGYSVSREKKERFSLILESASTNQTSMYLCASRTGQHTEAFFGQGTRLTVV.

V usage is TRBV4-3 and J usage is TRBJ1-4; possible D gene TRBD1, 5 bases. Between the trimmed V and J ends, which lost 5 bases and 1 base, there was a span of 14 bases. CDR1 LGHNA and CDR2 YSLEER come from the germline V gene. There are 16 residues in the CDR3. CDR3 in amino acids: CASSSERGLTNEKLFF. DNA of the CDR3: TGCGCCAGCAGCTCAGAAAGGGGCCTAACTAATGAAAAACTGTTTTTT.

A few counts support this clone. The genes are TRBV4-3 and TRBJ2-3, with TRBD1 as a possible D gene (5 bases). Trimming stripped 0 bases from V and 2 bases from J, with 9 bases between. The CDR3 runs to 15 residues. Germline V lookup: CDR1 LGHNA, CDR2 YSLEER. CDR3 sequence: CASSQETRATDTQYF. The DNA for the CDR3 is TGCGCCAGCAGCCAAGAAACCAGGGCCACAGATACGCAGTATTTT.

This clone appeared a few times. The chain combines TRBV4-2 with TRBJ2-1, with TRBD2 identical over 12 bases. This CDR3 has 18 residues. J gave up 1 base and V 3 bases, and 7 bases lay outside the gene matches. Germline V lookup: CDR1 LGHNA, CDR2 YNFKEQ. CDR3 sequence reads: CASSQVTSGGLSYNEQFF. The DNA of the CDR3 is TGTGCCAGCAGCCAGGTCACTAGCGGGGGGCTGTCCTACAATGAGCAGTTCTTC.